Each of the 17 T cell receptor beta chains below was sequenced from the same sample in a study of blood T cell repertoires in COVID-19. The repertoire was sequenced with immunoSEQ multiplex PCR; TCRdb's copy has only in-frame clones and lacks some. The profile shows some 45,000 clones, over 75% of them singletons. Sample: peripheral blood. The receptors come from a human donor in a cohort sampled during active COVID-19.

The J gene is TRBJ1-2, the V gene TRBV30; no reliable D call. This CDR3 has 15 residues. V lost 2 bases to trimming and J lost 1 base, with 14 bases between them. CDR1 is GTSNPN and CDR2 is SVGIG in the germline V gene (reference sequence). For the CDR3, the DNA is TGTGCCTGGAGTTTTCGAGGTCTTCTTAACTATGGCTACACCTTC. It is translated as CAWSFRGLLNYGYTF. The complete variable domain, with remaining parts taken from reference TRBV30 and TRBJ1-2, reads SQTIHQWPATLVQPVGSPLSLECTVEGTSNPNLYWYRQAAGRGLQLLFYSVGIGQISSEVPQNLSASRPQDRQFILSSKKLLLSDSGFYLCAWSFRGLLNYGYTFGSGTRLTVV.

Here the CDR3 reads CASSPGGGKTYEQYF. As DNA, the CDR3 is TGTGCCAGCAGCCCTGGCGGGGGGAAGACCTACGAGCAGTACTTC. This rearrangement joins TRBV14 to TRBJ2-7, with TRBD2 matching over 8 bases. Germline-derived CDR1 and CDR2 are SGHDN and FVKESK. The CDR3 has 15 amino acids. After removal of 4 bases from V and 2 bases from J, the junction contained 7 bases not matched to a gene.

This clone was counted a few times. The chain couples TRBV6-1 to TRBJ1-4, with 7 bases aligning to TRBD1. Germline CDR1 and CDR2: MNHNS and SASEGT. This CDR3 is 15 amino acids long. Germline trimming cut 1 base from V and 9 bases from J; bases unmatched to any gene: 8. CDR3 residues: CASSEGAGGSQKLFF. CDR3 nucleotide sequence: TGTGCCAGCAGTGAAGGGGCAGGGGGATCGCAAAAACTGTTTTTT.

The rearrangement joins TRBV5-4 to TRBJ1-6; a weak D match, TRBD1 (5 bases). The CDR3 is 15 amino acids. The V and J ends lost 3 bases and 6 bases respectively, with 13 bases between them. The germline gives CDR1 SGHNT, CDR2 YYREEE (reference sequence). CDR3 amino acids: CASSSWAGINSPLHF. Here the CDR3 DNA reads TGTGCCAGCAGCTCGTGGGCAGGGATTAATTCACCCCTCCACTTT.

V is TRBV7-2 and J is TRBJ2-1; TRBD2 aligns across 10 bases. This CDR3 contains 18 residues. Germline V CDR1 and CDR2: SGHTA, FQGNSA. With V trimmed by 1 base and J by 4 bases, 10 bases remained unmatched. Here the CDR3 reads CASSLGAQRGGRYNEQFF. In nucleotides, the CDR3 is TGTGCCAGCAGCTTAGGGGCGCAGCGGGGGGGCCGTTACAATGAGCAGTTCTTC.

The rearrangement joins TRBV6-2 or TRBV6-3 to TRBJ2-3; 8 bases map to TRBD1. Germline V gene data show CDR1 as MNHEY and CDR2 as SVGEGT. This CDR3 is built from 15 residues. V lost 1 base to trimming and J lost 0 bases; unmatched junction nucleotides: 0. The CDR3 loop is CASSYWDRSTDTQYF. The CDR3, as DNA: TGTGCCAGCAGTTACTGGGACAGGAGCACAGATACGCAGTATTTT.

This chain joins TRBV3-1 (or the pseudogene TRBV3-2) and TRBJ1-1; a weak D match, TRBD1 (6 bases). The germline gives CDR1 LGHDT, CDR2 YNNKEL (reference sequence). V lost 1 base and J lost 4, with 7 bases in between. The CDR3 is 13 amino acids. CDR3 region: CASSQAGVTEAFF. DNA for the CDR3: TGTGCCAGCAGCCAAGCAGGGGTCACTGAAGCTTTCTTT.

V and J are TRBV27 and TRBJ2-7, with TRBD1 identical over 9 bases. CDR3 length: 19 amino acids. CDR1 is MNHEY, CDR2 SMNVEV, per germline (reference sequence). J gave up 0 bases and V 5 bases, and 17 bases lay outside the gene matches. The CDR3 spells CASSDPRDRVFLSSYEQYF. The CDR3 coding sequence is TGTGCCAGCAGTGACCCCCGGGACAGGGTATTCCTAAGCTCCTACGAGCAGTACTTC.

The J gene is TRBJ1-2, the V gene TRBV28, with 9 nucleotides matching TRBD1. From germline, CDR1 is MDHEN and CDR2 SYDVKM. The J segment lost 4 bases and the V segment lost 7 bases, leaving 7 bases of the junction unmatched. The CDR3 has 14 residues. The CDR3 DNA sequence: TGTGCCAGCATCGAGGGACAGGGTATCTATGGCTACACCTTC. It codes for CASIEGQGIYGYTF.

The gene calls are TRBV5-1 and TRBJ2-3, with TRBD2 identical over 13 bases. Germline CDR1 is SGHRS and CDR2 is YFSETQ. The trim removed 2 bases at V and 5 bases at J, leaving 20 bases unmatched. The CDR3 has 21 amino acids. The DNA of the CDR3 is TGCGCCAGCAGCTTTCTACCCCTGACTAGCGGGGGGAAGGTTGATAGAGATACGCAGTATTTT. Translated, it gives CASSFLPLTSGGKVDRDTQYF.

The V call is TRBV6-6, the J call TRBJ2-7; the match to TRBD2 covers 7 bases. Germline lookup yields CDR1 MNHNY and CDR2 SVGAGI (reference sequence). V was pared by 2 bases and J by 6 bases, with 7 bases of the junction left unmatched. CDR3 length equals 14 residues. CDR3 DNA: TGTGCCAGCAGTTACAACGGACTAGTCTCCGAGCAGTACTTC. It specifies CASSYNGLVSEQYF.

The chain links TRBV7-6 to TRBJ2-4; 8 bases are a match to TRBD2. Germline V gives CDR1 SGHVS, CDR2 FNYEAQ. The CDR3 covers 19 residues. Trimming removed 5 bases from V and 1 base from J; junction bases left unmatched: 16. The CDR3 protein is CASSPYVAGGAGAKNIQYF. In nucleotides, the CDR3 is TGTGCCAGCAGCCCTTATGTAGCCGGGGGGGCCGGGGCCAAAAACATTCAGTACTTC.

J is TRBJ1-4 and V is TRBV5-1, with unresolved D. This CDR3 has 14 residues. Trimming removed 0 bases at V and 10 bases at J, with 13 bases between. The germline gives CDR1 SGHRS, CDR2 YFSETQ. The CDR3 loop is CASSLDTGSGKLFF. CDR3 DNA: TGCGCCAGCAGCTTGGATACCGGGAGTGGAAAACTGTTTTTT.

The chain combines TRBV27 with TRBJ1-1; no definite D call. Trimming pared 1 base from V and 3 bases from J, leaving 9 bases between. CDR1 MNHEY and CDR2 SMNVEV come from the germline V gene (reference sequence). This CDR3 contains 14 residues. CDR3 DNA sequence: TGTGCCAGCAGTTTATATGACACTTACACTGAAGCTTTCTTT. Encoded protein: CASSLYDTYTEAFF.

This rearrangement joins TRBV7-8 to TRBJ2-1; the D is unclear. V lost 5 bases to trimming and J lost 6 bases, with 11 bases between them. Germline V lookup: CDR1 SGHVS, CDR2 FQNEAQ. CDR3 length: 13 residues. Here the CDR3 DNA reads TGTGCCAGCAGCCCGCCAGGTGTCAATGAGCAGTTCTTC. Its translation: CASSPPGVNEQFF.

This chain connects TRBV5-1 to TRBJ2-7; 9 nucleotides align to TRBD1. CDR1 and CDR2 (germline): SGHRS, YFSETQ. The J segment lost 3 bases and the V segment lost 0 bases, leaving 4 bases of the junction unmatched. The CDR3 has 15 amino acids. This CDR3 reads CASSLGQTGGYEQYF. The CDR3 DNA reads TGCGCCAGCAGCTTGGGACAGACAGGGGGCTACGAGCAGTACTTC.

V gene TRBV28 combines with J gene TRBJ2-2, with D hard to call. The V end lost 8 bases, the J end lost 7 bases, and 20 bases lay between the germline ends. The CDR3 totals 15 residues. Germline-derived CDR1 and CDR2 are MDHEN and SYDVKM. The CDR3 loop reads CASLEPPIGGGELFF. CDR3 bases: TGTGCCAGCCTTGAGCCCCCGATTGGTGGCGGGGAGCTGTTTTTT.